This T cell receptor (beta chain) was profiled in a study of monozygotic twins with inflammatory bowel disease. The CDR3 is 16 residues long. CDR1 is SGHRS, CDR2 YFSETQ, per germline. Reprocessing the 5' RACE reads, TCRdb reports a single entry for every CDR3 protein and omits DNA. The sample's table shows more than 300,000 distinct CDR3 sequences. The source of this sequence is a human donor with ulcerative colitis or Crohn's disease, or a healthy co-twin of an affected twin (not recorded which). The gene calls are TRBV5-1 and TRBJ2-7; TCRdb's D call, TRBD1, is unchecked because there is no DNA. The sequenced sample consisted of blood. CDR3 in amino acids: CASSLEGPRKGNEQYF.